This T cell receptor beta chain was captured in a study of T cells after yellow fever vaccination. Study details: Some fractions had low cell numbers, and these were prepared with SMART-Seq v4 Ultra Low Input. Study-wide results and caveats: Clonotypes found in both CD4 and CD8 compartments made up a small share. A large majority of primary-vaccination clones showed up again after the booster (approximately 96% CD4, around 90% CD8).

CDR1 SQVTM and CDR2 ANQGSEA come from the germline V gene. Trimming pared 3 bases from V and 8 bases from J, leaving 7 bases between. The CDR3 is 10 residues long. TCRdb reprocessed the 5' RACE reads with MiXCR, giving one entry per CDR3 protein. This table has 300,000 or so distinct CDR3 sequences, 10% to 15% appearing once. With respect to this clonotype: The antigen is not known.

V is TRBV29-1 and J is TRBJ1-2; D remains unclear. The source material was CD4+ T cells sorted from PBMCs, sampled 45 days after the yellow fever booster vaccination. The sequence derives from a man aged 25 to 45 who received the YFV17D yellow fever vaccine. The CDR3 loop reads CSVEEGGYTF. The CDR3 bases are TGCAGCGTTGAGGAGGGCGGCTACACCTTC.